This section outlines one TCR beta chain sequence together with its context. Its antigen is unknown. The reads were generated on an Illumina HiSeq 2000. TCR beta cDNA libraries were made by 5'RACE template switching that added a universal primer site and unique molecular identifiers. Priming for cDNA synthesis came from the TCR beta constant segment, and two successive PCR amplification steps followed. The published analysis was carried out like this. MIGEC handled demultiplexing of the reads and grouping by UMI, while MiTCR was used to assemble and quantify clonotypes. To exclude erroneous sequences, any TCR cDNA sequence not supported by at least two reads was discarded. Downstream repertoire analysis used the tcR package, and clonotypes were matched across fractions by CDR3 nucleotide sequence plus V segment. Antigen specificity was annotated against VDJdb with VDJmatch, allowing one amino acid substitution in CDR3. The reads, reprocessed by TCRdb, yield one row per CDR3 protein sequence and no DNA. Clone size and V and J calls follow TCRdb, not the original study. This sample's table lists 140,000 or so distinct CDR3 sequences. The ten largest clones capture 10% to 15% of the sample.

HCMV serostatus was determined by detecting HCMV-specific IgG in serum with a commercial ELISA kit. Ficoll density gradient centrifugation was used to isolate peripheral blood mononuclear cells from blood. These data are taken from a study of T cells expressing NK-cell markers (dated by TCRdb to 2019 to 2021). As for the study more broadly: In sorted CD3+CD56+NKG2C+, CD3+CD56+NKG2C- and CD3+CD56-NKG2C+ T-cell subsets from roughly 8 donors, TCR beta-chain repertoires were profiled. Among the eight sequenced donors, only one was HCMV-seronegative, while the other seven were HCMV-seropositive. All eight donors whose samples were sequenced were randomly selected healthy volunteers, three of them men and five women. Sequencing of the libraries produced 2 x 150 bp reads on Illumina HiSeq 2000/2500, MiSeq or NextSeq.

The cysteine opens and the phenylalanine closes a CDR3 of 15 amino acids. No nucleotide data were recorded. As encoded in the germline V gene, CDR1 is MDHEN while CDR2 is SYDVKM. General findings and caveats noted by the study authors: Those dominant clonotypes were again the most abundant among CD3+CD56-NKG2C+ cells in a few donors, at about 28.3-60.1%. Whether the expanded NKG2C-expressing T cell clones were specific for HCMV antigens was left unclear. In several donors, the dominant CD3+CD56+NKG2C+ clonotypes ranked among the top 10 CD8+ clonotypes, making up roughly 1.0-8% of CD8+ T cells.

Recombination linked TRBV28 to TRBJ2-3; the TCRdb call, TRBD2, lacks DNA for checking. What was sequenced was blood T cells: a sorted CD56 or NKG2C T cell subset, CD4+ or CD8+ T cells, or bulk PBMC T cells (not recorded which). The TCR was taken from a man younger than 35 in good health. Donor details come from another sample of the same person, matched by shared clones. The encoded CDR3 is CASKGLSSGTDTQYF.